The sample holds many counts of the clone carrying this TCR beta chain. What it recognizes is unknown. This CDR3 has 12 residues. Between the trimmed V and J ends, which lost 3 bases and 7 bases, there was a span of 11 bases. Attachment of unique molecular identifiers to individual cDNA molecules was performed. TCRdb recomputed calls from the 5' RACE reads with MiXCR, one row per CDR3 protein. The sample consists of around 40,000 distinct CDR3 sequences, 4.5% to 7.5% of them appearing once. These data originate in a study of early T cells in non-severe SARS-CoV-2 infection. Study-wide context: The chains were unpaired, and the sequenced material was bulk RNA from unsorted whole blood.

Regarding the study as a whole: There was a bias toward anti-spike CD8 responses in VDJdb matching, which missed private and CD4 specificities.

J is TRBJ2-7 and V is TRBV5-3, with a possible D match to TRBD2 (6 bases). TRBV5-3 is identified as an open reading frame with a role that is uncertain. The sequencing input was whole blood. The TCR originated in an adult who was a healthcare worker with PCR-confirmed SARS-CoV-2 infection or an uninfected control (not recorded which). The CDR3: CARSYGGREQYF. The CDR3 nucleotides read TGTGCCAGAAGCTACGGAGGGCGGGAGCAGTACTTC.